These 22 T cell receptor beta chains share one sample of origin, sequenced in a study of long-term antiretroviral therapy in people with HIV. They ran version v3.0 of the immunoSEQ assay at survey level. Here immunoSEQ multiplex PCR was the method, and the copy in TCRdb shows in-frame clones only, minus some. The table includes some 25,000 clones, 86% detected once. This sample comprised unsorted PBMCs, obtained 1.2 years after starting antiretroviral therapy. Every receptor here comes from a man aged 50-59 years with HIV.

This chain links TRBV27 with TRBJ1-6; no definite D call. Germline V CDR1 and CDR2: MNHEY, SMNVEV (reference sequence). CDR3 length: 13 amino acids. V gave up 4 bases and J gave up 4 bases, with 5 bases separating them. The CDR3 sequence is CASSWTYNSPLHF. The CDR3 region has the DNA TGTGCCAGCAGTTGGACTTATAATTCACCCCTCCACTTT.

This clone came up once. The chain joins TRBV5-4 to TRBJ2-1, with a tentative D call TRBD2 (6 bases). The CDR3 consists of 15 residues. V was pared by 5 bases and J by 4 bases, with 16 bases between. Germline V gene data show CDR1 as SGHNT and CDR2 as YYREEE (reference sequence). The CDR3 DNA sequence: TGTGCCAGCAGTGAAGGGAGGTTGGTGTACAATGAGCAGTTCTTC. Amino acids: CASSEGRLVYNEQFF. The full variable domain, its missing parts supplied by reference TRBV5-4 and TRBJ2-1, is ETGVTQSPTHLIKTRGQQVTLRCSSQSGHNTVSWYQQALGQGPQFIFQYYREEENGRGNFPPRFSGLQFPNYSSELNVNALELDDSALYLCASSEGRLVYNEQFFGPGTRLTVL.

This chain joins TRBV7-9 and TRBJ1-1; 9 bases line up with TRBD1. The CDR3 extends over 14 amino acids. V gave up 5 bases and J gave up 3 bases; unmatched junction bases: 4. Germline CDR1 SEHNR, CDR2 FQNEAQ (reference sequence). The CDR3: CASSVGQGHTEAFF. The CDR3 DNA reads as TGTGCCAGCAGCGTTGGACAGGGGCACACTGAAGCTTTCTTT.

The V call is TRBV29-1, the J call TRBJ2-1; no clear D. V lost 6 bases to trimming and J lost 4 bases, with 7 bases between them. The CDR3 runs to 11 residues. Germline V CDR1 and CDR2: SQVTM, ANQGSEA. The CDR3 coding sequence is TGCAGCGTCGCAATTTACAATGAGCAGTTCTTC. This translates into CSVAIYNEQFF.

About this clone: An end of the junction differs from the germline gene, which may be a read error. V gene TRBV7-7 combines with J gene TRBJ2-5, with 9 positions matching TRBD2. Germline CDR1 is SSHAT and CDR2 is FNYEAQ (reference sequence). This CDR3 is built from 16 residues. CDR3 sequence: CASSLLAGGLQETQYF. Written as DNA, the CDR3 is TGTGCTAGCAGCTTACTCGCGGGGGGGCTTCAAGAGACCCAGTACTTC.

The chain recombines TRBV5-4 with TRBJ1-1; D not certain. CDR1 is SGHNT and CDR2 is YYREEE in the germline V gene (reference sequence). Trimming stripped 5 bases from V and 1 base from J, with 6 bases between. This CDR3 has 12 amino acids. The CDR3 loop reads CASSTPNTEAFF. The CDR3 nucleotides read TGTGCCAGCAGTACACCGAACACTGAAGCTTTCTTT.

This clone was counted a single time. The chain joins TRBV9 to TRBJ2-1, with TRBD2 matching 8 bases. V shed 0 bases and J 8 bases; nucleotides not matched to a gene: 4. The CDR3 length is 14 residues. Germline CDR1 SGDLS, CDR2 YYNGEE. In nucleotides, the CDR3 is TGTGCCAGCAGCGTAGGCGGGGGGCAAGATGAGCAGTTCTTC. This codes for CASSVGGGQDEQFF.

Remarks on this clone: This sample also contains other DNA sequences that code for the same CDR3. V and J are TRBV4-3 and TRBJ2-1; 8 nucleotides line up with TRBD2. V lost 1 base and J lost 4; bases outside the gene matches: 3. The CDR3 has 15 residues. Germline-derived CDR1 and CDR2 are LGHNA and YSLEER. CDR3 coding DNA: TGCGCCAGCAGCCAAGTGGCGGGGGGATACAATGAGCAGTTCTTC. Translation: CASSQVAGGYNEQFF.

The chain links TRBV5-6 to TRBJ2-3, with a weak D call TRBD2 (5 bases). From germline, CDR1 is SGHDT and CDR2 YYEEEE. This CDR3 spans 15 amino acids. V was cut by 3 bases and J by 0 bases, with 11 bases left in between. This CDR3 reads CASSSPSRSTDTQYF. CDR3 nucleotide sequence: TGTGCCAGCAGCTCCCCTAGCAGGAGCACAGATACGCAGTATTTT.

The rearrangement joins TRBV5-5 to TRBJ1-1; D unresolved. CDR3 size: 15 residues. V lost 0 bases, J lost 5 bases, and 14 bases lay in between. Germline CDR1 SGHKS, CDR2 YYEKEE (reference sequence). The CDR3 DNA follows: TGTGCCAGCAGCTTGGCCGGCGGGGTACTAACTGAAGCTTTCTTT. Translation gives CASSLAGGVLTEAFF.

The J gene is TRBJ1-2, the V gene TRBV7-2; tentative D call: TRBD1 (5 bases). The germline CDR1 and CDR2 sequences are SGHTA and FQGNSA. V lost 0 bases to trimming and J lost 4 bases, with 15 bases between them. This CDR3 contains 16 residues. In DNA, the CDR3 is TGTGCCAGCAGCTTAGCTTCCACAGGCTGGGCCTATGGCTACACCTTC. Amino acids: CASSLASTGWAYGYTF. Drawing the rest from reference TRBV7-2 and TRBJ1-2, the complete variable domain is GAGVSQSPSNKVTEKGKDVELRCDPISGHTALYWYRQSLGQGLEFLIYFQGNSAPDKSGLPSDRFSAERTGGSVSTLTIQRTQQEDSAVYLCASSLASTGWAYGYTFGSGTRLTVV.

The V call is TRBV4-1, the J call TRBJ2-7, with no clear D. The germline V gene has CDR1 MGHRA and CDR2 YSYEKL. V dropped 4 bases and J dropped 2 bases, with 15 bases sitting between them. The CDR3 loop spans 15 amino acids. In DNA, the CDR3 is TGCGCCAGCAGCCGCTCCTGGGCGGCCCCCTACGAGCAGTACTTC. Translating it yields CASSRSWAAPYEQYF.

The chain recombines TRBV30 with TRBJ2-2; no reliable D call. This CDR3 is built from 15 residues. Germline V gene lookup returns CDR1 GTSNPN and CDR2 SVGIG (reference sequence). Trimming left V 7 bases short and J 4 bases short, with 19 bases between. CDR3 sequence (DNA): TGTGCCTTAACCAGGACCGGCTTCGGCACCGGGGAGCTGTTTTTT. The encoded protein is CALTRTGFGTGELFF. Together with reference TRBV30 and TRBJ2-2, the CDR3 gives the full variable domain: SQTIHQWPATLVQPVGSPLSLECTVEGTSNPNLYWYRQAAGRGLQLLFYSVGIGQISSEVPQNLSASRPQDRQFILSSKKLLLSDSGFYLCALTRTGFGTGELFFGEGSRLTVL.

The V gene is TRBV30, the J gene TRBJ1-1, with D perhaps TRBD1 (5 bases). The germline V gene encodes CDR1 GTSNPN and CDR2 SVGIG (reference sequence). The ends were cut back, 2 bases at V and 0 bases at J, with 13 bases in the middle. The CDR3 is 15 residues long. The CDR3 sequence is CAWSLPTVMNTEAFF. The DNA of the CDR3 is TGTGCCTGGAGTCTTCCGACAGTTATGAACACTGAAGCTTTCTTT.

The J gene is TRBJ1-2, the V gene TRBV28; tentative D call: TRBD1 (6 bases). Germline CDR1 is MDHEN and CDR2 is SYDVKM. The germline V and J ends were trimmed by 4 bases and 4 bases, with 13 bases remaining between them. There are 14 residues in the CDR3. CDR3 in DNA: TGTGCCAGCAGTTCATCAGGGGTTAGCTATGGCTACACCTTC. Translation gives CASSSSGVSYGYTF.

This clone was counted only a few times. The DNA for the CDR3 is TGTGCCAGCAGCTTCCTCGGACAGGGGGCATCTCGGGATGGCTACACCTTC. It specifies CASSFLGQGASRDGYTF. This sequence joins TRBV14 and TRBJ1-2; 11 nucleotides match TRBD1. After removal of 5 bases from V and 6 bases from J, the junction contained 14 bases not matched to a gene. The CDR3 covers 17 residues. From germline, CDR1 is SGHDN and CDR2 FVKESK.

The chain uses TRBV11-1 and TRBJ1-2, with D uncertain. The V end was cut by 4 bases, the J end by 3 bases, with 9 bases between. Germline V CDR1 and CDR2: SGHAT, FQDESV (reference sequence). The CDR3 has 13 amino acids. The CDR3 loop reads CASSSGTYYGYTF. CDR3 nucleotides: TGTGCCAGCAGCTCCGGAACTTACTATGGCTACACCTTC. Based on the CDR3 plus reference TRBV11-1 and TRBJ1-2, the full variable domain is EAEVAQSPRYKITEKSQAVAFWCDPISGHATLYWYRQILGQGPELLVQFQDESVVDDSQLPKDRFSAERLKGVDSTLKIQPAELGDSAMYLCASSSGTYYGYTFGSGTRLTVV.

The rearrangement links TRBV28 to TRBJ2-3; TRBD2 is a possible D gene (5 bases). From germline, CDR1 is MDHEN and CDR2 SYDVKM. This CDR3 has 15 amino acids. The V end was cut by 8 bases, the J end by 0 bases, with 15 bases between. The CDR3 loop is CASAGESVSTDTQYF. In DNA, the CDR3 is TGTGCCAGCGCTGGGGAGTCAGTTAGCACAGATACGCAGTATTTT.

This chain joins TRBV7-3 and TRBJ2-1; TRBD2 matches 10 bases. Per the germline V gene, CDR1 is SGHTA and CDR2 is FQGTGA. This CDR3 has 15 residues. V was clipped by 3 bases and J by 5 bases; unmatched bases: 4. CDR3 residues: CASSFTSGDHNEQFF. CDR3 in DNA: TGTGCCAGCAGCTTTACTAGCGGGGATCACAATGAGCAGTTCTTC.

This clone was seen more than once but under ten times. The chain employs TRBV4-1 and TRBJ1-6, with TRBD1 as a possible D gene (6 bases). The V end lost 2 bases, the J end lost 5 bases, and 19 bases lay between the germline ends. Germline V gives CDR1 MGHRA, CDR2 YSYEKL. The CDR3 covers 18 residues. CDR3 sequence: CASSQRDTLGGDNSPLHF. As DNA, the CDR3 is TGCGCCAGCAGCCAACGGGACACCCTCGGGGGGGATAATTCACCCCTCCACTTT.

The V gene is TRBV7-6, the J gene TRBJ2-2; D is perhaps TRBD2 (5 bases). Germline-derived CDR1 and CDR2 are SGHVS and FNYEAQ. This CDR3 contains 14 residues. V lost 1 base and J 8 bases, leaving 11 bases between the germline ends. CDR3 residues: CASSLVQSGGELFF. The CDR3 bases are TGTGCCAGCAGCTTAGTGCAGTCGGGAGGGGAGCTGTTTTTT.

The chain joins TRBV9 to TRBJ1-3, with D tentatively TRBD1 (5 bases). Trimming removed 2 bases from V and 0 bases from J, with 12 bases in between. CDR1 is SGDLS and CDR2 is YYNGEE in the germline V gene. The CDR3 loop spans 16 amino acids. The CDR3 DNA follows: TGTGCCAGCAGCGTCGCAGGACAAAGCTCTGGAAACACCATATATTTT. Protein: CASSVAGQSSGNTIYF.